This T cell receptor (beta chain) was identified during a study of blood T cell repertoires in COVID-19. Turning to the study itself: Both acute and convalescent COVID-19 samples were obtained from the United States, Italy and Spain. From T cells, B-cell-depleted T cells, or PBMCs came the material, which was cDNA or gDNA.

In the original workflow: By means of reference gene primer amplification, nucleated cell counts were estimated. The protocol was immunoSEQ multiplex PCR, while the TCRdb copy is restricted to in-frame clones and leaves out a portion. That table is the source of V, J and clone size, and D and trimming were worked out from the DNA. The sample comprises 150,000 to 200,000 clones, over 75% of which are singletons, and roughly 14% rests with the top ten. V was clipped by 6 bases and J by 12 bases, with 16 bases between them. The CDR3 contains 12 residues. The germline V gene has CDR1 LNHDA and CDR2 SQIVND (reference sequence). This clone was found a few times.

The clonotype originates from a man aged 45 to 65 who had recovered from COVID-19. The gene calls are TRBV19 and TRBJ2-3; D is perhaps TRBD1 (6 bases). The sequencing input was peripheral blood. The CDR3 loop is CASRVNEGHQYF. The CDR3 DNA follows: TGTGCCAGTAGAGTTAATGAGGGACACCAGTATTTT. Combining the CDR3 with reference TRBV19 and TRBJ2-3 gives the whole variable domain DGGITQSPKYLFRKEGQNVTLSCEQNLNHDAMYWYRQDPGQGLRLIYYSQIVNDFQKGDIAEGYSVSREKKESFPLTVTSAQKNPTAFYLCASRVNEGHQYFGPGTRLTVL.